This TCR beta chain was documented in a study of cytomegalovirus exposure and HLA in healthy donors. 60 Vbeta and 13 Jbeta primers were used in PCR. Measured with immunoSEQ multiplex PCR; TCRdb has only the in-frame clones, and not every one. This table has approximately 170,000 clones, more than 65% appearing once. The germline gives CDR1 WSHSY, CDR2 SAAADI. The CDR3 length is 13 residues. V dropped 3 bases and J dropped 10; count of bases not matched to a gene: 4. The sample was PBMCs. This receptor was obtained from a male donor in good health and CMV-seronegative. The rearrangement links TRBV10-2 to TRBJ2-1; the match to TRBD2 covers 9 bases. The CDR3 reads CASSEGLAGEQFF. The DNA for the CDR3 is TGCGCCAGCAGTGAAGGGCTAGCGGGGGAGCAGTTCTTC.